This entry concerns a single T cell receptor beta chain. The antigen is not known. This sample is part of a study of T-cell memory formation after mild COVID-19. MiXCR, run by TCRdb on the 5' RACE reads, gives a single entry per CDR3 protein. Among under 300,000 distinct CDR3 sequences listed, 8% to 10% were seen once. The CDR3 is 14 amino acids. The ends lost 5 bases at V and 7 bases at J; junction bases unmatched: 11. The germline V gene encodes CDR1 DFQATT and CDR2 SNEGSKA (reference sequence). Study conclusions and caveats: Contracting clones localized mainly to CM and EM when CD4+ and mainly to EMRA when CD8+.

The TCR comes from a man younger than 35 who had mild COVID-19 (a few samples of this study predate the infection). Cell type and time point are not known. The rearrangement links TRBV20-1 to TRBJ1-5; 7 positions agree with TRBD1. Source material: PBMCs or a T cell subset sorted from them (not recorded which). The CDR3 DNA sequence: TGCAGTGCTGCGCCCTCAGGGGGTGGACAGCCCCAGCATTTT. Translated: CSAAPSGGGQPQHF.